The source of this TCR beta chain is a study of beta chain features in type 1 diabetes. Every isolated RNA sample was fully reverse transcribed, so sequencing captured expressed TCRB transcripts. TCRdb keeps only in-frame clones here, not all; method: immunoSEQ multiplex PCR. The sample has 250,000 to 350,000 clones; more than 9.5% are singletons. Germline-derived CDR1 and CDR2 are SEHNR and FQNEAQ (reference sequence). Trimming shortened V by 5 bases and J by 5 bases, and 19 bases separated the two germline ends. The CDR3 is 15 residues long. This clone was counted between two and nine times. What it binds is unknown. General study findings and limits: A closer apparent resemblance between naive, central memory and Treg TCRB repertoires was seen in patients than in healthy donors. When cDNA is sequenced, cells with high TCR expression could be over-represented. Moderate but significant shortening of TCRB CDR3s was recorded in all four CD4+ subsets from Type 1 diabetes patients.

The genes are TRBV7-9 and TRBJ2-7, with TRBD2 as a possible D gene (6 bases). The sequenced sample consisted of naive CD4+ T cells from blood. The sequence was collected from a woman in her twenties or thirties in good health. The CDR3 region is CASSQGGTAGDEQYF. CDR3 sequence (DNA): TGTGCCAGCAGCCAGGGCGGGACTGCCGGAGACGAGCAGTACTTC. The variable domain in full, with the rest retrieved from reference TRBV7-9 and TRBJ2-7, is DTGVSQNPRHKITKRGQNVTFRCDPISEHNRLYWYRQTLGQGPEFLTYFQNEAQLEKSRLLSDRFSAERPKGSFSTLEIQRTEQGDSAMYLCASSQGGTAGDEQYFGPGTRLTVT.